This T cell receptor beta chain comes out of a study of pediatric ulcerative colitis. Findings and limits, study-wide: Two rectal CDR3 clonotypes occurred in all ulcerative colitis patients. Substantially fewer templates came from a couple of patients' blood samples.

Rectal tissue came from one to two pinch biopsies taken at colonoscopy. Assay used: immunoSEQ multiplex PCR; TCRdb lists only in-frame clones, some missing. The table shows fewer than 30,000 clones, with approximately 71% occurring only once. Comment on this clone: Its antigen is not identified.

This CDR3 has 18 residues. The ends were cut back, 0 bases at V and 2 bases at J, with 17 bases in the middle. Germline values: CDR1 MGHRA, CDR2 YSYEKL. The clonotype comes from a boy younger than 18 with severe ulcerative colitis. The source material was gut tissue. The rearrangement joins TRBV4-1 to TRBJ2-1, with D tentatively TRBD2 (6 bases). Here the CDR3 reads CASSQDRIGSGPYNEQFF. CDR3 nucleotides: TGCGCCAGCAGCCAAGATCGAATAGGTAGCGGACCCTACAATGAGCAGTTCTTC.